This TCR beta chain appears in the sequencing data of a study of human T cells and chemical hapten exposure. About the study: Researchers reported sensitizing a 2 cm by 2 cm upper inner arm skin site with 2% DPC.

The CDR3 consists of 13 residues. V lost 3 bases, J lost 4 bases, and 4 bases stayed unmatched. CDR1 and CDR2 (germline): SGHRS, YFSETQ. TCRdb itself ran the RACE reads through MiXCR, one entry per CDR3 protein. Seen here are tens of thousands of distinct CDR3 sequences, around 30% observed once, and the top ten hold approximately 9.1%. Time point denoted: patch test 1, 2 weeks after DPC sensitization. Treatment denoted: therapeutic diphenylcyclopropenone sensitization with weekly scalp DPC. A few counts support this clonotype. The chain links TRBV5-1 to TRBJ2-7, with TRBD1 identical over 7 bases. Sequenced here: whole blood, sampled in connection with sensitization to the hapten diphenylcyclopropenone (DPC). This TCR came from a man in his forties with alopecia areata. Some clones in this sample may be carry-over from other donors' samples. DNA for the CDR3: TGCGCCAGCAGCTGGGGACAGACTTACGAGCAGTACTTC. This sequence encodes CASSWGQTYEQYF.